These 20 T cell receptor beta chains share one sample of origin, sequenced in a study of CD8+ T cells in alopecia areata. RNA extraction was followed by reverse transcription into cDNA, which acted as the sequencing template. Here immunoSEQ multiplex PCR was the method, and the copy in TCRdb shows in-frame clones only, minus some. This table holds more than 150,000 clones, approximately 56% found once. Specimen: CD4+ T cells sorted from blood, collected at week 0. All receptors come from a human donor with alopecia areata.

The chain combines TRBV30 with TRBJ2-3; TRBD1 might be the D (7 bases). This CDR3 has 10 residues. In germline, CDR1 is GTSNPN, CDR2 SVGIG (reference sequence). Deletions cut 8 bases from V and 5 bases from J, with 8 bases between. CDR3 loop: CAQGGDTQYF. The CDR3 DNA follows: TGTGCCCAGGGGGGAGATACGCAGTATTTT.

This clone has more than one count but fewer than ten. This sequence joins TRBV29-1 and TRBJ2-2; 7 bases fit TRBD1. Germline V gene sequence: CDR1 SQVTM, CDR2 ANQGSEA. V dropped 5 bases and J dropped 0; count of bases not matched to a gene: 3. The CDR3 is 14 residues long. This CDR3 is CSVRGTANTGELFF. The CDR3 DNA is TGCAGCGTTCGTGGGACAGCGAACACCGGGGAGCTGTTTTTT.

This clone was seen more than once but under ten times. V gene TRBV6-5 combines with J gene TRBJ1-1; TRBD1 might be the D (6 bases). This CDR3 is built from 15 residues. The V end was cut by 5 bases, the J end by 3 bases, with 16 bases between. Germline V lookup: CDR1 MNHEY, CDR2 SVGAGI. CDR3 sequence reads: CASSQRGGRDTEAFF. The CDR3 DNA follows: TGTGCCAGCAGTCAACGAGGGGGTCGGGACACTGAAGCTTTCTTT.

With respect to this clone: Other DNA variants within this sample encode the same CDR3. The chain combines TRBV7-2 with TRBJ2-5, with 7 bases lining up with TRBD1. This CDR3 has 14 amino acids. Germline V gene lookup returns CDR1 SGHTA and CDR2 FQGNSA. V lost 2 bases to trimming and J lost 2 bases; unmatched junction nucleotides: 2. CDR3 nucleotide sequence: TGTGCCAGCAGCTTATGGACAGGACAAGAGACCCAGTACTTC. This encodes CASSLWTGQETQYF.

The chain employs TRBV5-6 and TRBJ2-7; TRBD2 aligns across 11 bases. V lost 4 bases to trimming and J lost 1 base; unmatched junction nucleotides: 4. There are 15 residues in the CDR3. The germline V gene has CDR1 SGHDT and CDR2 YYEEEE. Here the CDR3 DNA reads TGTGCCAGCAGCCCCCTAGCGGGGGGATCCTACGAGCAGTACTTC. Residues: CASSPLAGGSYEQYF.

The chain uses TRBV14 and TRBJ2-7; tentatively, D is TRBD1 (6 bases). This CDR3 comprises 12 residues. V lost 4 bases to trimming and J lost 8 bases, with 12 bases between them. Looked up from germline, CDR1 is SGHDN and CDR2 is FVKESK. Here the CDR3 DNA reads TGTGCCAGCAGCCCGCACAGGGAGAAGCAGTACTTC. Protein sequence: CASSPHREKQYF.

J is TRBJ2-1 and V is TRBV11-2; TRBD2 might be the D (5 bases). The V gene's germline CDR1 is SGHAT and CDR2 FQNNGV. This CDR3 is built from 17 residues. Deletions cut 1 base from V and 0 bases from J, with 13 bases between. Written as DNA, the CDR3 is TGTGCCAGCAGCTTAGCCCCTCGTACTAGCTCCTACAATGAGCAGTTCTTC. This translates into CASSLAPRTSSYNEQFF.

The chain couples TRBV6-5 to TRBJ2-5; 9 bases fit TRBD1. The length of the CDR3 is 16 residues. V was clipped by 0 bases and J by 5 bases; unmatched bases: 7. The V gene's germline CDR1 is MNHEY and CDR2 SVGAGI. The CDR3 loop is CASSYSYGQGKETQYF. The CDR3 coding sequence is TGTGCCAGCAGTTACTCGTACGGACAGGGGAAGGAGACCCAGTACTTC.

The CDR3 region is CSVEGILIGGYTF. CDR3 nucleotides: TGCAGCGTTGAAGGTATCCTCATCGGTGGCTACACCTTC. The gene calls are TRBV29-1 and TRBJ1-2; D unresolved. Trimming removed 1 base at V and 7 bases at J, with 13 bases between. The CDR3 extends over 13 amino acids. Looked up from germline, CDR1 is SQVTM and CDR2 is ANQGSEA.

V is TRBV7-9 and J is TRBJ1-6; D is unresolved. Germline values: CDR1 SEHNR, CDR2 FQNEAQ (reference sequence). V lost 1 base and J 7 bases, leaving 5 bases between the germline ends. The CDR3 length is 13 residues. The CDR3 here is CASSLDLNSPLHF. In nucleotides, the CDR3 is TGTGCCAGCAGCTTAGATCTGAATTCACCCCTCCACTTT.

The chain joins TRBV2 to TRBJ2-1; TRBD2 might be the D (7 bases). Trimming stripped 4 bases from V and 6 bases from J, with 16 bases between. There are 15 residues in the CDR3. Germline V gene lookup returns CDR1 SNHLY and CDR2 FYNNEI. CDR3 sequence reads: CASSVGGRHINEQFF. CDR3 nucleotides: TGTGCCAGCAGTGTGGGGGGGCGTCATATCAATGAGCAGTTCTTC. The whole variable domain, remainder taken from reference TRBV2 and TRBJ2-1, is EPEVTQTPSHQVTQMGQEVILRCVPISNHLYFYWYRQILGQKVEFLVSFYNNEISEKSEIFDDQFSVERPDGSNFTLKIRSTKLEDSAMYFCASSVGGRHINEQFFGPGTRLTVL.

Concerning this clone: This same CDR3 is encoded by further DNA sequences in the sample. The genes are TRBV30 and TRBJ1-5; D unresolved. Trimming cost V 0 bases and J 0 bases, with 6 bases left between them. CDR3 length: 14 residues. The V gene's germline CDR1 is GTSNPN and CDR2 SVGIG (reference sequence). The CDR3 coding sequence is TGTGCCTGGAGTGTAGACAATAGCAATCAGCCCCAGCATTTT. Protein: CAWSVDNSNQPQHF.

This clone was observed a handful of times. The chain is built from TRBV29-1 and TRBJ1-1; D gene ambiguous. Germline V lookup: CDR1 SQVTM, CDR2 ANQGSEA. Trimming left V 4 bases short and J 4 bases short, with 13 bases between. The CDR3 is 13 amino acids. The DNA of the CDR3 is TGCAGCGTTGCGGGTTTCGGGTTCACTGAAGCTTTCTTT. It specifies CSVAGFGFTEAFF.

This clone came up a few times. CDR3 bases: TGTGCCACCAGCAGACAAATACCGAACACTGAAGCTTTCTTT. It encodes CATSRQIPNTEAFF. The chain combines TRBV15 with TRBJ1-1; no firm D call. From germline, CDR1 is LNHNV and CDR2 YYDKDF (reference sequence). Deletions cut 2 bases from V and 1 base from J, with 8 bases between. This CDR3 contains 14 residues.

The CDR3 reads CSVGKDRPGGTQYF. The CDR3 nucleotides read TGCAGCGTTGGGAAGGACAGGCCGGGCGGGACCCAGTACTTC. The V and J genes are TRBV29-1 and TRBJ2-5; 7 bases match TRBD1. The germline V gene has CDR1 SQVTM and CDR2 ANQGSEA. V shed 4 bases and J 7 bases; nucleotides not matched to a gene: 12. The CDR3 length is 14 residues.

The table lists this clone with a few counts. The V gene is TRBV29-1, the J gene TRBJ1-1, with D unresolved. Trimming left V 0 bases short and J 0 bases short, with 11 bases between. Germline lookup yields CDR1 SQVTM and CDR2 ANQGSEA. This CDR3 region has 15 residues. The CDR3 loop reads CSVEDIGRLNTEAFF. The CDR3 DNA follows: TGCAGCGTTGAAGATATCGGACGTTTGAACACTGAAGCTTTCTTT.

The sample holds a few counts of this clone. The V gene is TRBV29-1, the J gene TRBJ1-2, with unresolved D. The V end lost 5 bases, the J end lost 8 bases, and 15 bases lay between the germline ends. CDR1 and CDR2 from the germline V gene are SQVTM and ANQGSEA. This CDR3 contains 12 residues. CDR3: CSVSSRAGGYTF. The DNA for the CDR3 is TGCAGCGTTTCCAGTCGGGCCGGCGGCTACACCTTC.

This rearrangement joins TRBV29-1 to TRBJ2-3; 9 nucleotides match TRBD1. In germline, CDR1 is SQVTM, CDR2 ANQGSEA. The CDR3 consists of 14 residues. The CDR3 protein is CSTGGPISTDTQYF. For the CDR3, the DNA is TGCAGTACAGGGGGCCCTATTAGCACAGATACGCAGTATTTT.

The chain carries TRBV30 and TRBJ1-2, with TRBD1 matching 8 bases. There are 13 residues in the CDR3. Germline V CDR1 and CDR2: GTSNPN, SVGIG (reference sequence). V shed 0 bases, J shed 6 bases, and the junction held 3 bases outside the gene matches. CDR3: CAWSVDRGDGYTF. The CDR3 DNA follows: TGTGCCTGGAGTGTCGACAGGGGCGATGGCTACACCTTC. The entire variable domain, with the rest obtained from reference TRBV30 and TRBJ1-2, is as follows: SQTIHQWPATLVQPVGSPLSLECTVEGTSNPNLYWYRQAAGRGLQLLFYSVGIGQISSEVPQNLSASRPQDRQFILSSKKLLLSDSGFYLCAWSVDRGDGYTFGSGTRLTVV.

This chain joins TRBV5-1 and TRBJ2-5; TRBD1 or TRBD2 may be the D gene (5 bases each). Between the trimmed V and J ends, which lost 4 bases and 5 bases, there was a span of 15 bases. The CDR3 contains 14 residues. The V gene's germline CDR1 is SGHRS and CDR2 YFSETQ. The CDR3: CASSRGVLQETQYF. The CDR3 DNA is TGCGCCAGCAGCAGAGGGGTTTTACAGGAGACCCAGTACTTC. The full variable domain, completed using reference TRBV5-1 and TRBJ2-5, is KAGVTQTPRYLIKTRGQQVTLSCSPISGHRSVSWYQQTPGQGLQFLFEYFSETQRNKGNFPGRFSGRQFSNSRSEMNVSTLELGDSALYLCASSRGVLQETQYFGPGTRLLVL.